This T cell receptor beta chain is drawn from a study of Graves' ophthalmopathy and Graves' hyperthyroidism. CDR3 regions of TCR beta were amplified from RNA transcripts. RT-PCR was first run with HTBI primers, then multiplex PCR in a second round. A single record per CDR3 protein comes from TCRdb applying MiXCR to the multiplex PCR reads. In the table there are about 620,000 distinct CDR3 sequences, over 20% of which are singletons. There are a few counts of this clonotype. CDR3 length equals 14 residues. Losses at the gene ends were 5 bases for V and 8 bases for J; bases not matched to a gene: 6. Input material: peripheral blood. This TCR was sampled from a woman under 30 with stable Graves' hyperthyroidism. Some clones in this sample may be carry-over from other donors' samples. This rearrangement joins TRBV12-3 or TRBV12-4 to TRBJ1-6, with 7 bases fitting TRBD1. This CDR3 reads CASSLTGLDSPLHF. As DNA, the CDR3 is TGTGCCAGCAGTCTGACAGGGTTGGATTCACCCCTCCACTTT.